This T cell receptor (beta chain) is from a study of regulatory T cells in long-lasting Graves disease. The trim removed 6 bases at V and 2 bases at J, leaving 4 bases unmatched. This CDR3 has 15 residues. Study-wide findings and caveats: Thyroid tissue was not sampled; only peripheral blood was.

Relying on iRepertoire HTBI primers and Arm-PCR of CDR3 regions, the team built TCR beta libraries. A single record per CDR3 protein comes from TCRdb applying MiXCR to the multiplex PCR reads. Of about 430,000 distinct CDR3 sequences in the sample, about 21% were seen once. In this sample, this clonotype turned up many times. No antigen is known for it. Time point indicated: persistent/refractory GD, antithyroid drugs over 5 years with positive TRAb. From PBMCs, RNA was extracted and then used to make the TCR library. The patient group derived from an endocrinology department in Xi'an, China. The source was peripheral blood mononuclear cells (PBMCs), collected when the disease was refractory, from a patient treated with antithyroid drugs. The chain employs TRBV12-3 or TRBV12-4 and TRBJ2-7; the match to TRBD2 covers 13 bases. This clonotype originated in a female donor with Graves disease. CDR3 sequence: CASSSTSGRAYEQYF. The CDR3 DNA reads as TGTGCCAGCAGCTCCACTAGCGGGAGGGCCTACGAGCAGTACTTC.